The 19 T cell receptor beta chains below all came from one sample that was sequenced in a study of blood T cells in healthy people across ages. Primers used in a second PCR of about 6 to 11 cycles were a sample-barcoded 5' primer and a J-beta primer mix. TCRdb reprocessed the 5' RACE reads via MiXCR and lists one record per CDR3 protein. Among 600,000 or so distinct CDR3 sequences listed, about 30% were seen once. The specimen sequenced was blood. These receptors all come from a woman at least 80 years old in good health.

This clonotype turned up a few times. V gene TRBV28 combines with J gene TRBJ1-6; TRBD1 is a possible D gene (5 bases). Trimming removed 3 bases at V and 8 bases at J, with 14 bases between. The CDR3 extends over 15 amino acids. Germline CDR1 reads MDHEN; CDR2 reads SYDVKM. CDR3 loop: CASSLSSGEHSPLHF. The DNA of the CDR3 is TGTGCCAGCAGTTTGTCATCGGGGGAACATTCACCCCTCCACTTT. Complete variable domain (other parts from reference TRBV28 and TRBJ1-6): DVKVTQSSRYLVKRTGEKVFLECVQDMDHENMFWYRQDPGLGLRLIYFSYDVKMKEKGDIPEGYSVSREKKERFSLILESASTNQTSMYLCASSLSSGEHSPLHFGNGTRLTVT.

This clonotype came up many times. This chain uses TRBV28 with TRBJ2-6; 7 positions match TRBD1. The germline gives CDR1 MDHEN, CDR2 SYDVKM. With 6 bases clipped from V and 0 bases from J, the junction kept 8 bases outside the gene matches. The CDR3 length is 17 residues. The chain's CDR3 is CASSPGQLYSGANVLTF. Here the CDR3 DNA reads TGTGCCAGCAGCCCGGGACAGCTATACTCTGGGGCCAACGTCCTGACTTTC.

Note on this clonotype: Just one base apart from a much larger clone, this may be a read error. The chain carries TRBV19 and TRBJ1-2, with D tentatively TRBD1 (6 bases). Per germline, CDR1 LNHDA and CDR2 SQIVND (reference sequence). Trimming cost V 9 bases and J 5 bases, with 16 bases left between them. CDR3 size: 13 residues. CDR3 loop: CARSLRQVYGYTF. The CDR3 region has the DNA TGTGCCAGGAGTCTGCGACAGGTTTATGGCTACACCTTC.

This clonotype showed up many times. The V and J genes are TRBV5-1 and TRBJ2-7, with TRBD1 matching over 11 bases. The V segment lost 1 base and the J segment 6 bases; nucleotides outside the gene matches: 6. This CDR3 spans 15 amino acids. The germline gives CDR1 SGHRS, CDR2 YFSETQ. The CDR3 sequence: CASSLFGQGASEQYF. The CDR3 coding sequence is TGCGCCAGCAGCTTGTTCGGACAGGGGGCGTCCGAGCAGTACTTC.

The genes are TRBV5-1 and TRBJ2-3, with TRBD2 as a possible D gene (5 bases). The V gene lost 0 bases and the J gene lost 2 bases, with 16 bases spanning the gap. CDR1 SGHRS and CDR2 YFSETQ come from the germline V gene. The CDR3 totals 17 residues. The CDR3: CASSLEAGARPTDTQYF. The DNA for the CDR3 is TGCGCCAGCAGCTTGGAGGCGGGCGCCAGGCCCACAGATACGCAGTATTTT. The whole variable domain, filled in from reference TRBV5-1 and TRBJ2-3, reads KAGVTQTPRYLIKTRGQQVTLSCSPISGHRSVSWYQQTPGQGLQFLFEYFSETQRNKGNFPGRFSGRQFSNSRSEMNVSTLELGDSALYLCASSLEAGARPTDTQYFGPGTRLTVL.

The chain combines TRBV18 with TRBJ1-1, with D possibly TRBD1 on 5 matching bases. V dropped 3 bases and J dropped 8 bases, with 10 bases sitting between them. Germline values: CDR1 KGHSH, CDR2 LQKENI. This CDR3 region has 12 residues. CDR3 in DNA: TGTGCCAGCTCACCCGATCGGGGGGAAGCTTTCTTT. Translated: CASSPDRGEAFF. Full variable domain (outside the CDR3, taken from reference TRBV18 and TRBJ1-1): NAGVMQNPRHLVRRRGQEARLRCSPMKGHSHVYWYRQLPEEGLKFMVYLQKENIIDESGMPKERFSAEFPKEGPSILRIQQVVRGDSAAYFCASSPDRGEAFFGQGTRLTVV.

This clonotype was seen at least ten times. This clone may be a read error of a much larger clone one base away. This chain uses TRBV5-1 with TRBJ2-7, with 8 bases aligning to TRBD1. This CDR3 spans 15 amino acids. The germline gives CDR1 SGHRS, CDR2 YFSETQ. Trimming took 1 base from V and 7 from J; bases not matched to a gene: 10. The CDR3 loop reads CASSLTSDRGNEQYF. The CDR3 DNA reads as TGCGCCAGCAGCTTGACTTCTGACAGGGGTAATGAGCAGTACTTC.

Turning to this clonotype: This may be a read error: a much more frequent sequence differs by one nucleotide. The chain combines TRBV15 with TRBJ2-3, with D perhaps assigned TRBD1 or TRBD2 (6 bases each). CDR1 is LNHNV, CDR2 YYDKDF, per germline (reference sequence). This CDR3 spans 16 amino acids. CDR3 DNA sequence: TGTGTCACCAGTGTTGGTGGGGGGCGGCTGGTCGATACGCAGTATTTT. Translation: CVTSVGGGRLVDTQYF. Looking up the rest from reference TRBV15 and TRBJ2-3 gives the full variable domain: DAMVIQNPRYQVTQFGKPVTLSCSQTLNHNVMYWYQQKSSQAPKLLFHYYDKDFNNEADTPDNFQSRRPNTSFCFLDIRSPGLGDTAMYLCVTSVGGGRLVDTQYFGPGTRLTVL.

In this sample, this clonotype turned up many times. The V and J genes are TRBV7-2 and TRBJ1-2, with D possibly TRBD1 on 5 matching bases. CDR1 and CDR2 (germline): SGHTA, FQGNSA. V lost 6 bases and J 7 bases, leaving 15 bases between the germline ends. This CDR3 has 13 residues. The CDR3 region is CASSLSPGGGYTF. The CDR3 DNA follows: TGTGCCAGCAGTTTGAGCCCGGGGGGTGGCTACACCTTC.

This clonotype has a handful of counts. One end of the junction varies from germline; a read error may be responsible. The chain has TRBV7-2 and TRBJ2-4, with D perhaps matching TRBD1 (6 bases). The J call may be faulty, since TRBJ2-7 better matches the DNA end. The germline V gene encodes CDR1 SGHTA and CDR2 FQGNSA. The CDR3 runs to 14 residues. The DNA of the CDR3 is TGTGCCGGCAGCCCCGCCCCAGGGGACAACGAGCAGTACTTC. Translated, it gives CAGSPAPGDNEQYF.

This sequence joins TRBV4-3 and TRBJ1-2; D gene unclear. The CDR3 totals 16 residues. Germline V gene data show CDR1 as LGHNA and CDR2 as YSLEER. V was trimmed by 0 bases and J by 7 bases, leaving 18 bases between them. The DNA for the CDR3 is TGCGCCAGCAGCCAAGATCACACAACCGGGTCATGTGGCTACACCTTC. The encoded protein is CASSQDHTTGSCGYTF.

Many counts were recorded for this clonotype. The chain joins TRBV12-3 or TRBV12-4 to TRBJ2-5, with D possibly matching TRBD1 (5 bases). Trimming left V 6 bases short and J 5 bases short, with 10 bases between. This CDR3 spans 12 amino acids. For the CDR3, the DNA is TGTGCCAGCAGCCCAGGGAAGGAGACCCAGTACTTC. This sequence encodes CASSPGKETQYF.

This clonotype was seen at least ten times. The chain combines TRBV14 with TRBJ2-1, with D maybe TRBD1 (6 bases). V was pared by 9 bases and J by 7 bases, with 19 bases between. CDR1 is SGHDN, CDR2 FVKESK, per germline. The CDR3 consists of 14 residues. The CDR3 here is CASGPVGGGNEQFF. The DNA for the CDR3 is TGTGCCAGTGGACCCGTTGGGGGCGGGAATGAGCAGTTCTTC. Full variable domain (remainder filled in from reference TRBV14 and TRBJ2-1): EAGVTQFPSHSVIEKGQTVTLRCDPISGHDNLYWYRRVMGKEIKFLLHFVKESKQDESGMPNNRFLAERTGGTYSTLKVQPAELEDSGVYFCASGPVGGGNEQFFGPGTRLTVL.

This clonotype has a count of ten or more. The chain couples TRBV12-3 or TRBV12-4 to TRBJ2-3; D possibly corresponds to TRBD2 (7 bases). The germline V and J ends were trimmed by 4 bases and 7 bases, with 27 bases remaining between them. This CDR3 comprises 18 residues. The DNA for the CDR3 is TGTGCCAGCAGTTCTGCTCGGGGGCGGGGGACCTCTGGAAATACGCAGTATTTT. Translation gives CASSSARGRGTSGNTQYF.

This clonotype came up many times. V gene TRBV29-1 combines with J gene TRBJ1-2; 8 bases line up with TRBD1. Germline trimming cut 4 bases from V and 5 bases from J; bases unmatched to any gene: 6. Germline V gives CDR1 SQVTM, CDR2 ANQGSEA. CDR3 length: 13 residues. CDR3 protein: CSVGDRGGYGYTF. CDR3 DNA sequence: TGCAGCGTTGGAGACAGGGGAGGATATGGCTACACCTTC.

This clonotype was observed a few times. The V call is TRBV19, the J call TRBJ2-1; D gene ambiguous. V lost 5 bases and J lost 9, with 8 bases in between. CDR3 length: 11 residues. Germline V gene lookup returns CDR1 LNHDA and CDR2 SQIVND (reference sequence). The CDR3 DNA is TGTGCCAGTAGTTCGACATCTGAGCAGTTCTTC. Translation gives CASSSTSEQFF.

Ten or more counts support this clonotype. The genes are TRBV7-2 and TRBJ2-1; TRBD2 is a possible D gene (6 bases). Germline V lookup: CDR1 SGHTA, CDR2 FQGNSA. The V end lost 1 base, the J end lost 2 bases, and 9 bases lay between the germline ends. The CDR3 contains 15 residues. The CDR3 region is CASSLVRTTYNEQFF. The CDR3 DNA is TGTGCCAGCAGCTTAGTGAGGACTACCTACAATGAGCAGTTCTTC.

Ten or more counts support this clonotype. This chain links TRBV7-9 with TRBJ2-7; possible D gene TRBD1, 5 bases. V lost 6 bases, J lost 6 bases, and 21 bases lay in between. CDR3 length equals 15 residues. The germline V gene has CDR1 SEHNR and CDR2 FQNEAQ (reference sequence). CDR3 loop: CASREAGQGMGEQYF. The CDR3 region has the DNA TGTGCCAGCAGAGAGGCAGGGCAAGGGATGGGCGAGCAGTACTTC.

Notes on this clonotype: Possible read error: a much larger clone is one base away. In nucleotides, the CDR3 is TGTGCCAGCAGGAATGACGGGGTGGCCTACGAGCAGTACTTC. It is translated as CASRNDGVAYEQYF. This chain uses TRBV6-2 or TRBV6-3 with TRBJ2-7; weak D call: TRBD2 (5 bases). CDR1 MNHEY and CDR2 SVGEGT come from the germline V gene. The CDR3 spans 14 residues. V was pared by 6 bases and J by 2 bases, with 14 bases between.